The 2 T cell receptor beta chains below were found in one sample sequenced in a study of shared clonotypes between healthy human individuals. Assay: immunoSEQ multiplex PCR; the TCRdb copy retains only in-frame clones and omits some. Here the sample spans about 2.1 million clones, 85% to 95% being singletons. Cells designated naive CD8 were CD45RO-negative and were positively selected for CCR7, with terminally differentiated effector memory CD45RA+ cells excluded. What was sequenced was naive CD8+ T cells from PBMCs. These receptor sequences come from a man between 18 and 35 years old in good health. Some clones in this sample may be carry-over from other donors' samples.

V is TRBV9 and J is TRBJ2-1; 10 positions match TRBD1. The length of the CDR3 is 16 residues. The V gene's germline CDR1 is SGDLS and CDR2 YYNGEE. Losses at the gene ends were 4 bases for V and 6 bases for J; bases not matched to a gene: 10. CDR3 nucleotide sequence: TGTGCCAGCAGCAAAGCCGGGACAGGGGCCGGCAATGAGCAGTTCTTC. Its translation: CASSKAGTGAGNEQFF.

The V gene is TRBV7-6, the J gene TRBJ2-1, with D possibly matching TRBD2 (5 bases). The length of the CDR3 is 13 residues. CDR1 is SGHVS, CDR2 FNYEAQ, per germline. Deletions cut 3 bases from V and 7 bases from J, with 10 bases between. Here the CDR3 reads CASSFGLLNEQFF. The CDR3 DNA follows: TGTGCCAGCAGCTTTGGACTCCTGAATGAGCAGTTCTTC.